The entry below describes one T cell receptor beta chain. Its antigen is unknown. It has no much larger one-base neighbor in the sample; base qualities were not kept. Each donor gave one peripheral blood draw, around 0.12 L on average, collected into heparinised tubes. Using a panel that included CD45RO, CCR7, CD25, CD127, CD95 and CD27, naive, central memory, regulatory and stem cell-like memory CD4+ T cells were sorted on a BD FACSAria II. A purity above 95% was achieved for all sorted populations. PBMCs were isolated right away by Lymphoprep density gradient centrifugation and were stained directly, without culture. So that batch effects would be minimized, each experiment stained and sorted samples in pairs, pairing one healthy donor with one patient. The data are from a study of beta chain features in type 1 diabetes (dated by TCRdb to the late 2010s). In terms of the full investigation: Mean age, gender distribution, total cell number and subset yield were not different between patients and healthy donors. A total of about 99,000,000 sorted cells were examined across all samples, and RNA yield correlated strongly with the number of cells per subset. In the study, TCRB repertoires of sorted circulating CD4+ T cell subsets from recently diagnosed type 1 diabetes patients were compared with those of matched healthy donors. Whereas all 28 donors provided naive and central memory subsets, regulatory and stem cell-like memory subsets were isolated from just 8 patients and roughly 8 healthy donors.

Study-wide conclusions, independent of this receptor: Because the HLA sub-analyses included only small numbers of individuals, any influence of HLA type on TCRB rearrangement was left unresolved. Because cDNA was sequenced instead of genomic DNA, activated cells with high expression could be over-represented, although the groups did not differ in activation or CD3 levels. Type 1 diabetes patients showed a moderate but significant shortening of TCRB CDR3 length in all four CD4+ subsets. Naive, central memory and regulatory TCRB repertoires appeared more similar among patients than among healthy donors. PCR might favor shorter templates, but patient and control samples were amplified and corrected together, so any skew would affect both groups equally. Fewer insertions and more nucleotide deletions at VDJ recombination sites were observed in patients with type 1 diabetes, implying thymic rearrangement abnormalities.

The CDR1 and CDR2 encoded by the germline V gene (reference sequence) are MNHEY and SMNVEV. The CDR3 sequence holds 14 residues, the cysteine and phenylalanine included. The CDR3 DNA has 42 bases and is translated from base 1. The entire amount of isolated RNA was reverse transcribed using the High Capacity cDNA Reverse Transcription Kit, so the sequenced TCRB transcripts were expressed ones. Deep immunoSEQ sequencing was applied to naive, central memory and regulatory T cell samples, giving an average of approximately 3.8 million total reads per sample. After sorted cells were lysed in RLT buffer, RNA was extracted with DNase-treated RNeasy Micro or Mini kits, with the choice depending on cell number. Each cell subset was processed separately to prevent cross-contamination, with patient and healthy donor samples processed together. TCRB sequences were amplified from cDNA with the immunoSEQ multiplex PCR, producing 87-bp fragments spanning the CDR3 region. Amplicons were sequenced on the Illumina HiSeq platform. Concerning the study's data processing: PCR bias was corrected computationally using synthetic template baselines, and reads within Hamming distance 2 were collapsed, with unmergeable singletons discarded. Reads were aligned against IMGT to assign V, D and J genes, CDR3 length and insertions or deletions at six rearrangement sites. Within each subset, clonotype counts were normalized to sorted cell number, and only after that were true diversity and Gini coefficients computed with the tcR R package. The overlap coefficient, calculated on TCRB nucleotide sequences, was used to measure repertoire sharing. TCRdb limited this immuneACCESS table to in-frame rearrangements with V and J called. A share of clones is missing; checked studies link under half to unresolved V genes, and the rest is unexplained. From that table come the V and J calls and clone size; the DNA was used to work out D and trimming. The sample table holds around 40,000 clones, of which 64% were seen once. Over 2% of the sample is taken by the ten largest.

The specimen was Tregs from blood. Reading the label with the study, this specimen's cell subset or site is: regulatory CD4+ T cells. The sequence is built from TRBV27 and TRBJ2-5; TRBD2 aligns with 7 central bases. The DNA matches TRBJ2-7 better at its end, which makes the J call doubtful. This TCR came from a woman between 25 and 40 years old in good health. The CDR3 amino acid sequence is: CATARPGLPYEQYF. The DNA sequence reads TGTGCCACTGCAAGGCCGGGACTACCTTACGAGCAGTACTTC.